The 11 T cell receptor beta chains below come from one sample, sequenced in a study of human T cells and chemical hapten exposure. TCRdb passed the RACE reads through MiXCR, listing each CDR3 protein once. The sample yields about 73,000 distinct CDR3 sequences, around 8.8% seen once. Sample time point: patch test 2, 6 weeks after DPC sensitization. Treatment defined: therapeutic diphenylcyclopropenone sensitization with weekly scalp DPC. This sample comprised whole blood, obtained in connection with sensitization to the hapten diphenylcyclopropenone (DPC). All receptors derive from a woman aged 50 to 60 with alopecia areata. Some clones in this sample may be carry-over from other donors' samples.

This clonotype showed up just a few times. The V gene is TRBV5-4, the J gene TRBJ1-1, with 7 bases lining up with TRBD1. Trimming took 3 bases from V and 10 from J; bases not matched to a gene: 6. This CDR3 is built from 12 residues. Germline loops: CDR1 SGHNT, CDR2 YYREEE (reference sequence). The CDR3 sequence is CASSSTPGGAFF. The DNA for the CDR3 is TGTGCCAGCAGCTCTACTCCAGGGGGAGCTTTCTTT.

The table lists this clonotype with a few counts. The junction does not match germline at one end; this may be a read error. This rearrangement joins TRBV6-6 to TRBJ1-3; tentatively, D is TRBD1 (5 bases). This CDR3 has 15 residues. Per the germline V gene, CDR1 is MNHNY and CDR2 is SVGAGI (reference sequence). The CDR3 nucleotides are TGTGCCACCAGTCTCGGGGGTAGTTCTGGAAACACCATATATTTT. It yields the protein CATSLGGSSGNTIYF.

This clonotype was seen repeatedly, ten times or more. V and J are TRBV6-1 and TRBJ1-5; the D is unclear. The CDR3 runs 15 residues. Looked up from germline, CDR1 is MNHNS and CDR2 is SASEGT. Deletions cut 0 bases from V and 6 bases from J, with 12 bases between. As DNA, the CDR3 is TGTGCCAGCAGTGAAGCGTCGGCAGGAGGTCAGCCCCAGCATTTT. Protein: CASSEASAGGQPQHF.

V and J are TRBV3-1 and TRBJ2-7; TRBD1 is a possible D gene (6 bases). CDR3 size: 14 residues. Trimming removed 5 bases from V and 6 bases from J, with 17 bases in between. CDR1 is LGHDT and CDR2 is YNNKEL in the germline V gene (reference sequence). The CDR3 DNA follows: TGTGCCAGCAGCAAAGGGGGACCCATGGCCGAGCAGTACTTC. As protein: CASSKGGPMAEQYF.

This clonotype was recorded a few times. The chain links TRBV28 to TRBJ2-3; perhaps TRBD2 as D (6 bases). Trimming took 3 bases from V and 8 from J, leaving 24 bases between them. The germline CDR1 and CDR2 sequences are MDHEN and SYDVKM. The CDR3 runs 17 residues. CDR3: CASSFQVRAGMFPTQYF. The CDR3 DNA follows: TGTGCCAGCAGTTTTCAAGTCCGAGCGGGCATGTTTCCTACGCAGTATTTT. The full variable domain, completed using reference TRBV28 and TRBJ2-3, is DVKVTQSSRYLVKRTGEKVFLECVQDMDHENMFWYRQDPGLGLRLIYFSYDVKMKEKGDIPEGYSVSREKKERFSLILESASTNQTSMYLCASSFQVRAGMFPTQYFGPGTRLTVL.

The CDR3 spells CSARSSGRVPREQYF. For the CDR3, the DNA is TGCAGTGCTAGGTCTAGCGGGAGGGTTCCCCGCGAGCAGTACTTC. V and J are TRBV20-1 and TRBJ2-7, with 12 bases identical to TRBD2. Unmatched junction bases numbered 9, after V lost 3 bases and J lost 6 bases. Germline CDR1 DFQATT, CDR2 SNEGSKA (reference sequence). The CDR3 has 15 residues.

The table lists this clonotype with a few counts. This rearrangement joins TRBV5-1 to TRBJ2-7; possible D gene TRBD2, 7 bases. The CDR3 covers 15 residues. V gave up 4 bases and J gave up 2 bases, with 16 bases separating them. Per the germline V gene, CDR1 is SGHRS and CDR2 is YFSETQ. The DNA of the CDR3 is TGCGCCAGCAGCCCGCTCGGGGGGCCCCCCTACGAGCAGTACTTC. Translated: CASSPLGGPPYEQYF.

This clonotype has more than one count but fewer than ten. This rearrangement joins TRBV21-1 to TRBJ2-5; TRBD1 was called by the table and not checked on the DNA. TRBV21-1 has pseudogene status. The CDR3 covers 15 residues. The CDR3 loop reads CASSKGLRGGETQYF. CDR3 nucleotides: TGTGCCAGCAGCAAGGGACTCAGGGGTGGAGAGACCCAGTACTTC.

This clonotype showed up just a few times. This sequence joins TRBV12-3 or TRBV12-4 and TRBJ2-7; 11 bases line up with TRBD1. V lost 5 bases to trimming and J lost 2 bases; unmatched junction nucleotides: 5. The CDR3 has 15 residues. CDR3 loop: CASSPGQGAAYEQYF. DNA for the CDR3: TGTGCCAGCAGTCCAGGACAGGGGGCGGCCTACGAGCAGTACTTC.

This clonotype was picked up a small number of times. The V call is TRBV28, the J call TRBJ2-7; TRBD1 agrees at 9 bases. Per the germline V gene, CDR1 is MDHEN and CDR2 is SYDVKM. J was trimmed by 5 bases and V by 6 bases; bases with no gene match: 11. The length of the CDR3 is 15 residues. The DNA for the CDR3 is TGTGCCAGCAGCCCTCCCGGGACAGGGTCCCACGAGCAGTACTTC. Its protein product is CASSPPGTGSHEQYF.

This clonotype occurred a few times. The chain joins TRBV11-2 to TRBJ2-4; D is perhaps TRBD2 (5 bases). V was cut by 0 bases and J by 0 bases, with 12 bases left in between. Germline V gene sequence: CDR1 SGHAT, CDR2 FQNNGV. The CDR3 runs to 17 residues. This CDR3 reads CASSLDSRVLAKNIQYF. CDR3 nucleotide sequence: TGTGCCAGCAGCTTAGATTCGAGGGTTCTAGCCAAAAACATTCAGTACTTC.